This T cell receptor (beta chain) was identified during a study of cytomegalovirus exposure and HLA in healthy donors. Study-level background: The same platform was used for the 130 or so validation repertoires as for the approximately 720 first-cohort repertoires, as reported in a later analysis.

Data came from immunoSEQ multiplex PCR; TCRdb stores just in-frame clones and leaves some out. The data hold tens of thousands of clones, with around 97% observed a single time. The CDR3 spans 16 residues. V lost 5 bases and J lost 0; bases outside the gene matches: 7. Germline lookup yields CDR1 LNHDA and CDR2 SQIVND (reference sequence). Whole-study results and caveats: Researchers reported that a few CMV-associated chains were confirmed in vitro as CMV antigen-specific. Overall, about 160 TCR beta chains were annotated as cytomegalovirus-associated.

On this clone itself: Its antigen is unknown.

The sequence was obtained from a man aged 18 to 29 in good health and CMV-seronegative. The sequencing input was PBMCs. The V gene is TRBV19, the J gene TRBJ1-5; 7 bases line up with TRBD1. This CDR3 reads CASSPNRGSSNQPQHF. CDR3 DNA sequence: TGTGCCAGTAGTCCTAACAGGGGATCTAGCAATCAGCCCCAGCATTTT.